Each of the 6 T cell receptor beta chains below was sequenced from the same sample in a study of cytomegalovirus exposure and HLA in healthy donors. 13 Jbeta primers and 60 Vbeta primers were used for the PCR. Generated by immunoSEQ multiplex PCR, the TCRdb table keeps only in-frame clones and is missing some. The repertoire holds about 98,000 clones, with over 65% as singletons. Sequenced sample: PBMCs. The origin of the receptors is a man in his 60s in good health and CMV-seropositive.

V usage is TRBV5-4 and J usage is TRBJ2-3; TRBD1 is a possible D gene (5 bases). The V gene's germline CDR1 is SGHNT and CDR2 YYREEE (reference sequence). The length of the CDR3 is 15 residues. With 1 base removed from V and 0 bases from J, the gap between germline ends came to 9 bases. This CDR3 is CASSLSGPSTDTQYF. The DNA of the CDR3 is TGTGCCAGCAGCTTGTCAGGGCCTAGCACAGATACGCAGTATTTT.

This chain joins TRBV19 and TRBJ2-3; TRBD1 matches 10 bases. Germline trimming cut 6 bases from V and 2 bases from J; bases unmatched to any gene: 5. Germline V gene sequence: CDR1 LNHDA, CDR2 SQIVND (reference sequence). This CDR3 has 15 residues. CDR3 sequence reads: CASRTGQGYTDTQYF. The CDR3 DNA reads TGTGCCAGTAGAACGGGACAGGGGTACACAGATACGCAGTATTTT.

This clone turned up a few times. The V and J genes are TRBV27 and TRBJ2-2; D call uncertain. CDR1 and CDR2 from the germline V gene are MNHEY and SMNVEV (reference sequence). The V gene lost 2 bases and the J gene lost 4 bases, with 11 bases spanning the gap. The CDR3 sequence is 15 residues long. The CDR3 sequence is CASSLVWRSTGELFF. Here the CDR3 DNA reads TGTGCCAGCAGTTTAGTGTGGCGGTCCACCGGGGAGCTGTTTTTT.

The J gene is TRBJ1-4, the V gene TRBV27, with 9 bases matching TRBD1. Unmatched junction bases numbered 9, after V lost 5 bases and J lost 8 bases. This CDR3 region has 15 residues. The V gene's germline CDR1 is MNHEY and CDR2 SMNVEV (reference sequence). The CDR3 is CASSIRDRVQEKLFF. CDR3 nucleotide sequence: TGTGCCAGCAGTATACGGGACAGGGTACAAGAAAAACTGTTTTTT.

In regard to this clone: This sample includes further DNA sequences coding for the same CDR3. The rearrangement links TRBV9 to TRBJ2-7; D perhaps matches TRBD2 (6 bases). This CDR3 is built from 14 residues. Deletions cut 0 bases from V and 0 bases from J, with 7 bases between. The V gene's germline CDR1 is SGDLS and CDR2 YYNGEE. The DNA of the CDR3 is TGTGCCAGCAGCGTAGTCGGGAGCTCCTACGAGCAGTACTTC. Translated: CASSVVGSSYEQYF.

J is TRBJ1-5 and V is TRBV7-2; 9 bases are shared with TRBD1. CDR3 length: 17 residues. Germline V lookup: CDR1 SGHTA, CDR2 FQGNSA. J lost 0 bases, V lost 4 bases, and 7 bases had no gene match. CDR3 residues: CASSWDRESYSNQPQHF. CDR3 sequence (DNA): TGTGCCAGCAGCTGGGACAGGGAATCATATAGCAATCAGCCCCAGCATTTT.